This T cell receptor (beta chain) emerged from a study of blood T cell repertoires in COVID-19 (TCRdb year 2020). Turning to the overall study: The collaborator samples originated in the United States, Italy and Spain and spanned the acute and convalescent phases of COVID-19. The prospective study material was composed of cDNA or gDNA derived from T cells, B-cell-depleted T cells, or PBMCs. Deeply sampled blood TCRbeta repertoires from subjects exposed to, actively infected with, or recovered from COVID-19 were included in the dataset. The repertoires were released in a freely available public database intended as a resource for research on the immune response to SARS-CoV-2. Samples were obtained from the ongoing ImmuneRACE study (first 160 participants) and from about 1,300 subjects provided by 6 global collaborators. A de-identified subject ID, COVID-19 status, age in years and sex were almost always included in the sample metadata. Where HLA class I and class II types were available, the types were taken from metadata supplied by the sample provider, not from assay-based typing. Results and caveats for the whole study, not just this receptor: The amount of clinical and demographic metadata varied by source and participant and was provided uncurated.

The collaborating institutions used their own protocols to collect whole blood in K2EDTA tubes. For TCRbeta analysis, collaborator samples were shipped as frozen whole blood, as isolated PBMCs, or as DNA extracted from either sample type. The immunoSEQ Assay, a bias-controlled multiplex PCR, was used to amplify TCRbeta CDR3 regions from genomic DNA. The study's own analysis went as follows. The number of nucleated cells in each sample was estimated from the amplification of reference gene primers within the assay. To quantify the absolute abundance of each unique TCRbeta CDR3 rearrangement, sequence reads were collapsed and filtered. Productive Simpson clonality was computed per sample as the square root of Simpson's diversity index over productive rearrangements. As stored in TCRdb, this immuneACCESS dataset retains in-frame rearrangements with V and J assigned. A fraction of the clones does not appear; measured against another copy, unresolved V genes explain less than half of the discrepancy, and the remainder lacks a known reason. V, J and clone size derive from that table, while D and trimming were established from the DNA sequence. This sample gives about 26,000 clones in total; 83% of them show up just once. More than 20% of the sample is in the top ten clones.

Comments on this clone: It has no known antigen specificity. Base qualities are not provided; no much larger clone lies one nucleotide away.

The sample was peripheral blood. The source of this sequence is a human donor in a cohort sampled during active COVID-19.

The CDR3 region reads CASSQGSTGELFF. The nucleotides are TGCGCCAGCAGCCAGGGCAGCACCGGGGAGCTGTTTTTT. The chain was built from TRBV4-1 and TRBJ2-2; no D gene can be assigned with confidence. The CDR3, cysteine through phenylalanine, is 13 amino acids long. Kept here is only the CDR3 DNA, which spans 39 bases and is read in frame from base 1. CDR1 and CDR2 were assigned from the germline V gene as MGHRA and YSYEKL. V is pared back by 3 bases and J by 4 bases, with 6 bases lying between the germline termini.